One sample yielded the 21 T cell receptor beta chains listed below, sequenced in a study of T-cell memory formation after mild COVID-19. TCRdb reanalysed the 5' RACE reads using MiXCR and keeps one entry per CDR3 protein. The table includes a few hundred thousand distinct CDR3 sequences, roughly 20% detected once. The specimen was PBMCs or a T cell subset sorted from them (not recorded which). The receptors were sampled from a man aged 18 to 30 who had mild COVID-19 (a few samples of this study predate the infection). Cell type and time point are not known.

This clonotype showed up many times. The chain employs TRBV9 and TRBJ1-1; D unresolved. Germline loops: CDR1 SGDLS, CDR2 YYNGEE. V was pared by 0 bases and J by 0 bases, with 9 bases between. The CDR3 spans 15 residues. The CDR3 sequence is CASSVGVALNTEAFF. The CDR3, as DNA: TGTGCCAGCAGCGTAGGAGTGGCCCTGAACACTGAAGCTTTCTTT.

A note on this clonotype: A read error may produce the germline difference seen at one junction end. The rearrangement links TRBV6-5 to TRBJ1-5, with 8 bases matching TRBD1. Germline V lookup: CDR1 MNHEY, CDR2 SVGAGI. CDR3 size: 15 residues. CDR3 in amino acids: CASRQGSWSNQPQHF. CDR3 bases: TGTGCAAGCAGACAGGGGTCTTGGAGCAATCAGCCCCAGCATTTT.

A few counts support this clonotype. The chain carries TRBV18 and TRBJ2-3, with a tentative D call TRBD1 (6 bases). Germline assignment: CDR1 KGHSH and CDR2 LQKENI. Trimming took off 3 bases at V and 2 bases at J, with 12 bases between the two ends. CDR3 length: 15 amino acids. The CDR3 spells CASSPEDRNTDTQYF. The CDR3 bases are TGTGCCAGCTCACCTGAGGACAGAAACACAGATACGCAGTATTTT. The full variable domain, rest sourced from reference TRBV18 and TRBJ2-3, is NAGVMQNPRHLVRRRGQEARLRCSPMKGHSHVYWYRQLPEEGLKFMVYLQKENIIDESGMPKERFSAEFPKEGPSILRIQQVVRGDSAAYFCASSPEDRNTDTQYFGPGTRLTVL.

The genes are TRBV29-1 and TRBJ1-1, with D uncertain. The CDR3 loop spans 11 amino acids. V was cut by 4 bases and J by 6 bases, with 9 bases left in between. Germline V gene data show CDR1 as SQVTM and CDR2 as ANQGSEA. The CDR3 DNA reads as TGCAGCGTTGCCTTCGGGGCTGAAGCTTTCTTT. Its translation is CSVAFGAEAFF.

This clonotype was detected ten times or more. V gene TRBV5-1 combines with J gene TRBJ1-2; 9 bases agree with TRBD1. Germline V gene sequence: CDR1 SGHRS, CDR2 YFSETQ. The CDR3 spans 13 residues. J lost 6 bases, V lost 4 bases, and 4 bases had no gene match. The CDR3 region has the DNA TGCGCCAGCAGCGTGGGACAGGGCGATGGCTACACCTTC. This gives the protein CASSVGQGDGYTF.

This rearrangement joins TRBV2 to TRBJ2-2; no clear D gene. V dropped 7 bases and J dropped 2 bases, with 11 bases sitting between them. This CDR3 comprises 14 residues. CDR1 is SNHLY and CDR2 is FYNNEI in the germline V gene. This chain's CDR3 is CASTRSSNTGELFF. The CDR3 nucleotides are TGTGCCAGCACTAGGTCGTCTAACACCGGGGAGCTGTTTTTT.

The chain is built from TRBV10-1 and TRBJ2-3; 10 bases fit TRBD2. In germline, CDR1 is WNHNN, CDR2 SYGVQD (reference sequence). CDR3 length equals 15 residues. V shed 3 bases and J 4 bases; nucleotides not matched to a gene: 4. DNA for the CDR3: TGCGCCAGCAGTGAAGCGGGGGGGGCCGCAGATACGCAGTATTTT. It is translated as CASSEAGGAADTQYF.

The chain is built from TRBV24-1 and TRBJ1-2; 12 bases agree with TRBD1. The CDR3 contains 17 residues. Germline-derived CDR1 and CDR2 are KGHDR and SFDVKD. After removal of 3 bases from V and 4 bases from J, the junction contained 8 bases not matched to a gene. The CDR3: CATSDTGTGGISYGYTF. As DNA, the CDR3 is TGTGCCACCAGTGATACCGGGACAGGGGGCATTTCCTATGGCTACACCTTC.

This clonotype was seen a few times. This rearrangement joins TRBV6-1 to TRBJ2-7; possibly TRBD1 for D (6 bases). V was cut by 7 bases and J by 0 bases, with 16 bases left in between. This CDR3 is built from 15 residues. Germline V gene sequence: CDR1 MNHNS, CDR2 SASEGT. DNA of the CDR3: TGTGCCAGCACCTTTGGGGGCCCCAGCTCCTACGAGCAGTACTTC. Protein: CASTFGGPSSYEQYF.

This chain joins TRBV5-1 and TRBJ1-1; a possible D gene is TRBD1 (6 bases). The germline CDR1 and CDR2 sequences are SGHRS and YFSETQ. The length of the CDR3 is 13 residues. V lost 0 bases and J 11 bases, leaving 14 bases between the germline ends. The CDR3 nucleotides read TGCGCCAGCAGCTTGGCAGGGAGGGGGATGGCTTTCTTT. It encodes CASSLAGRGMAFF.

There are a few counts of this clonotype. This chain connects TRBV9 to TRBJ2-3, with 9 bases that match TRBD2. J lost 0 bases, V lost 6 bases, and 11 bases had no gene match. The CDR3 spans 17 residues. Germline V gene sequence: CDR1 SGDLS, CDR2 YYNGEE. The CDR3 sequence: CASTPGSGGSSTDTQYF. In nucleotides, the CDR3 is TGTGCCAGCACCCCCGGGAGCGGGGGGTCTAGCACAGATACGCAGTATTTT.

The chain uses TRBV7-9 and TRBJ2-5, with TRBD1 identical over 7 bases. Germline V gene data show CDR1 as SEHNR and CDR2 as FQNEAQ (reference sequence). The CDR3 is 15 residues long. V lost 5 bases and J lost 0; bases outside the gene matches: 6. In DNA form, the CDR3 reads TGTGCCAGCAGCCCGACCGGACAGGACCAAGAGACCCAGTACTTC. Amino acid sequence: CASSPTGQDQETQYF.

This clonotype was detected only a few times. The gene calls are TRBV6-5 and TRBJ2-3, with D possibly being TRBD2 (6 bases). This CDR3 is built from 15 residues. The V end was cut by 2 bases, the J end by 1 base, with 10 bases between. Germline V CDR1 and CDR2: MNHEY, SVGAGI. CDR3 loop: CASSYRPSGTDTQYF. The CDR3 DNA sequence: TGTGCCAGCAGTTACCGGCCTAGCGGCACAGATACGCAGTATTTT.

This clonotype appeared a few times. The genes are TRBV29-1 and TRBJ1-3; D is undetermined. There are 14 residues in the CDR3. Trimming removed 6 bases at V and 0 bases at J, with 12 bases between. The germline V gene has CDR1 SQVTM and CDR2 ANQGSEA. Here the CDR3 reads CSVPDGVSGNTIYF. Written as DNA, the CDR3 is TGCAGCGTACCCGACGGTGTCTCTGGAAACACCATATATTTT.

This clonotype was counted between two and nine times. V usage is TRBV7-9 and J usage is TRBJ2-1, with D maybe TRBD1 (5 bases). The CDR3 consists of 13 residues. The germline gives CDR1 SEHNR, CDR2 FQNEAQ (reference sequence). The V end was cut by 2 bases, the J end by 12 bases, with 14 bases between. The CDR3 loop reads CASSLLSQGVQFF. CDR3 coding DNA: TGTGCCAGCAGCTTACTCAGTCAGGGTGTGCAGTTCTTC.

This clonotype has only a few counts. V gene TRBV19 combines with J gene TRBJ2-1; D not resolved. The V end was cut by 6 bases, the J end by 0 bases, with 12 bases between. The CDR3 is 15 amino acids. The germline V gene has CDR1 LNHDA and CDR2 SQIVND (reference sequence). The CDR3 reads CASSYRSGSYNEQFF. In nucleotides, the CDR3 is TGTGCCAGTAGCTACCGGTCAGGCTCCTACAATGAGCAGTTCTTC.

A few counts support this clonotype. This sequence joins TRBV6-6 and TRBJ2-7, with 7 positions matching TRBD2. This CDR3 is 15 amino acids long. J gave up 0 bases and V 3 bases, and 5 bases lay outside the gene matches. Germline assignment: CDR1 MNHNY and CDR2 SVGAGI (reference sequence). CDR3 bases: TGTGCCAGCAGTTATTTTGGCGGGAGCTCCTACGAGCAGTACTTC. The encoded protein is CASSYFGGSSYEQYF.

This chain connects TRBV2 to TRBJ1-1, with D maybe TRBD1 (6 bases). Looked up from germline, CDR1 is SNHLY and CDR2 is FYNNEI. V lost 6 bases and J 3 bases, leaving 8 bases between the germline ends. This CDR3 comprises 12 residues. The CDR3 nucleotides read TGTGCCAGCAGCAGGGGAGACACTGAAGCTTTCTTT. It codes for CASSRGDTEAFF. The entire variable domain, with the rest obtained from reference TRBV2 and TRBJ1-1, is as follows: EPEVTQTPSHQVTQMGQEVILRCVPISNHLYFYWYRQILGQKVEFLVSFYNNEISEKSEIFDDQFSVERPDGSNFTLKIRSTKLEDSAMYFCASSRGDTEAFFGQGTRLTVV.

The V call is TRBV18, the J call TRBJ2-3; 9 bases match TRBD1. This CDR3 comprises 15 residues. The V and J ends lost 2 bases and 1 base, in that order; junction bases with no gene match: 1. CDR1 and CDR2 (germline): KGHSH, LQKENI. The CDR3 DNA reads TGTGCCAGCTCACCAGGACAGGGGCGCACAGATACGCAGTATTTT. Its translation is CASSPGQGRTDTQYF.

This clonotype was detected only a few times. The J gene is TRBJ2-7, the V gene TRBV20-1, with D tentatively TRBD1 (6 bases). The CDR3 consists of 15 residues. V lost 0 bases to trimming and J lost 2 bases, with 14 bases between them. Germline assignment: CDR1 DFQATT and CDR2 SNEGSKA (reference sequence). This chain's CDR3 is CSAREGDTQPYEQYV. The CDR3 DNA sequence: TGCAGTGCTAGAGAGGGGGACACCCAGCCCTACGAGCAGTACGTC.

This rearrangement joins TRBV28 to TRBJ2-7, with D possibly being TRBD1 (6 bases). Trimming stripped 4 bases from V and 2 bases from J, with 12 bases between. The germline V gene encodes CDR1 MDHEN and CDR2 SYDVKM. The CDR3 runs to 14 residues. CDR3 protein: CASSSPRDTYEQYF. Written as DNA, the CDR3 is TGTGCCAGCAGTTCACCCCGGGACACCTACGAGCAGTACTTC.